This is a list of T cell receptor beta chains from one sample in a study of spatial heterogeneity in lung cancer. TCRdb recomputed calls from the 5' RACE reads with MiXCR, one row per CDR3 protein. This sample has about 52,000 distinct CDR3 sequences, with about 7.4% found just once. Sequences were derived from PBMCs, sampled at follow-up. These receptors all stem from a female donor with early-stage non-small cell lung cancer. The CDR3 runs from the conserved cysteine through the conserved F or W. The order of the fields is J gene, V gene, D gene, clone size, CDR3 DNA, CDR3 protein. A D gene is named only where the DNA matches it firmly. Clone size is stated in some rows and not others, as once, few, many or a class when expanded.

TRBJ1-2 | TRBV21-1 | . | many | TGTGCCAGCAGCCGACGGGGACAGACCGGCTACACCTTC | CASSRRGQTGYTF
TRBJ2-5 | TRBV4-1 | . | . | TGCGCCAGCAGCGACACGAGAGTCCAAGAGACCCAGTACTTC | CASSDTRVQETQYF
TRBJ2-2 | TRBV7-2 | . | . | TGTGCCAGCAGCCCCCAAGCTGGCACCGGGGAGCTGTTTTTT | CASSPQAGTGELFF
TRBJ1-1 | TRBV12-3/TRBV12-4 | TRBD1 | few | TGTGCCAGCGGTTACAGGGGGCGAGCTTTCTTT | CASGYRGRAFF
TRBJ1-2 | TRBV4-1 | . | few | TGCGCCAGCAGCCAGGCGGGGGTTGGCTACACCTTC | CASSQAGVGYTF
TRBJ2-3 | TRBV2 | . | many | TGTGCCAGCAACCCAGGGATCACAGATACGCAGTATTTT | CASNPGITDTQYF
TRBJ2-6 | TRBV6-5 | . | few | TGTGCCAGCAGTTCTCAGGGCCCCGGTAGGGCCAACGTCCTGACTTTC | CASSSQGPGRANVLTF
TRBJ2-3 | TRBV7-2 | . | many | TGTGCCAGCAGCTCTTACACAGATACGCAGTATTTT | CASSSYTDTQYF
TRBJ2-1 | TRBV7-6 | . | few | TGTGCCAGCAGCTTAGCTTTTGGGGGGAGAACAGGACAGGCGGGTGAGCAGTTCTTC | CASSLAFGGRTGQAGEQFF
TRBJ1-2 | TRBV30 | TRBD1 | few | TGTGCCTGGAGATCCCAAGGGGGCTATGACTATGGCTACACCTTC | CAWRSQGGYDYGYTF
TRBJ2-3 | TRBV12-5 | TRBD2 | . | TGTGCTAGTGGTTTGGCAGTTAGCGGGGACACAGATACGCAGTATTTT | CASGLAVSGDTDTQYF
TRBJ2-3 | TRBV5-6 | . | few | TGTGCCAGCAGCTCCCGGTGGCAGGCGATAAGCACAGATACGCAGTATTTT | CASSSRWQAISTDTQYF
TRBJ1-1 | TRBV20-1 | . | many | TGCAGTGCTAGACAGGGGCCTAACACTGAAGCTTTCTTT | CSARQGPNTEAFF
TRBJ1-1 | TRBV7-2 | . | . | TGTGCCAGCAGCCTAACCCCGGGACGGTCTGCGTCTTTCTTT | CASSLTPGRSASFF
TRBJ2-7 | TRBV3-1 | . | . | TGTGCCAGCAGCCAAGGTGCCTACGAGCAGTACTTC | CASSQGAYEQYF
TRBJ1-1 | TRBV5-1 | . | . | TGCGCCAGCAGCTTAAGCCAGACGAACACTGAAGCTTTCTTT | CASSLSQTNTEAFF
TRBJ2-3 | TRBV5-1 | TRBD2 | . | TGCGCCAGCAGCTTGGTGTTAGCGGGGGACACAGATACGCAGTATTTT | CASSLVLAGDTDTQYF
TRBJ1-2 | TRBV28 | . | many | TGTGCCAGCAGTCCGACGCAGGGATGGGGCTACACCTTC | CASSPTQGWGYTF
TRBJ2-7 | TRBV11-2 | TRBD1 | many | TGTGCCAGCAGCTTGGACAGGGACTACGAGCAGTACTTC | CASSLDRDYEQYF
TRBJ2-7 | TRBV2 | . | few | TGTGCCAGCAGCGCTGGGCCCTACTACGAGCAGTACTTC | CASSAGPYYEQYF
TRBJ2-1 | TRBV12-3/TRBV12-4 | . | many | TGTGCCAGCAGCAACGCGGGGGCCTTATACAATGAGCAGTTCTTC | CASSNAGALYNEQFF
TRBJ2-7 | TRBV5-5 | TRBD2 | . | TGTGCCAGCAGCTGGATGGGAGGGGCCGAGCAGTACTTC | CASSWMGGAEQYF
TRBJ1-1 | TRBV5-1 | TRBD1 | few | TGCGCCAGCAGCCAACCACAGGGGGAAGGCACTGAAGCTTTCTTT | CASSQPQGEGTEAFF
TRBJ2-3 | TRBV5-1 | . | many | TGCGCCAGCAGCGTAGTAGGGGTGCGCGACACAGATACGCAGTATTTT | CASSVVGVRDTDTQYF
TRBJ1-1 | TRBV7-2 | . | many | TGTGCCAGCAGCTTACTTCAGGGGATTACTGAAGCTTTCTTT | CASSLLQGITEAFF
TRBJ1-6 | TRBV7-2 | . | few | TGTGCCAGCAGCTTAGGAGAGGGTTGGGGTAATTCACCCCTCCACTTT | CASSLGEGWGNSPLHF